The 29 T cell receptor beta chains below were found in one sample sequenced in a study of blood T cell repertoires in COVID-19. Clones were sequenced by immunoSEQ multiplex PCR, and TCRdb holds only the in-frame ones, with some missing. The sample consists of roughly 130,000 clones, roughly 80% of them appearing once. Sequencing was done on a sample of peripheral blood. These receptors came from an elderly woman with acute or convalescent COVID-19.

The DNA of the CDR3 is TGTGCCAGCAGTCCCAGGGATGAGGCTTTCTTT. Its translation is CASSPRDEAFF. The genes are TRBV2 and TRBJ1-1, with D possibly being TRBD1 (5 bases). The CDR3 spans 11 residues. Per germline, CDR1 SNHLY and CDR2 FYNNEI. Between the trimmed V and J ends, which lost 5 bases and 11 bases, there was a span of 12 bases.

The chain uses TRBV5-1 and TRBJ2-3; tentative D call: TRBD2 (5 bases). This CDR3 has 15 amino acids. The germline V gene has CDR1 SGHRS and CDR2 YFSETQ. V shed 0 bases and J shed 4 bases, with 12 bases lying between them. CDR3 protein: CASSLAPSIPDTQYF. CDR3 DNA sequence: TGCGCCAGCAGCTTGGCACCTAGCATCCCAGATACGCAGTATTTT. The full variable domain, in which reference TRBV5-1 and TRBJ2-3 provide the parts outside the CDR3, is KAGVTQTPRYLIKTRGQQVTLSCSPISGHRSVSWYQQTPGQGLQFLFEYFSETQRNKGNFPGRFSGRQFSNSRSEMNVSTLELGDSALYLCASSLAPSIPDTQYFGPGTRLTVL.

The V call is TRBV19, the J call TRBJ2-7, with D perhaps matching TRBD1 (7 bases). The CDR3 runs 14 residues. Per germline, CDR1 LNHDA and CDR2 SQIVND (reference sequence). Trimming cost V 3 bases and J 7 bases, with 16 bases left between them. This chain's CDR3 is CASSIVPQGGEQYF. The DNA for the CDR3 is TGTGCCAGTAGTATCGTCCCGCAGGGGGGAGAGCAGTACTTC.

This clone was counted a few times. V usage is TRBV6-2 or TRBV6-3 and J usage is TRBJ1-2; TRBD1 might be the D (6 bases). Germline assignment: CDR1 MNHEY and CDR2 SVGEGT. The CDR3 has 16 amino acids. V lost 5 bases and J 2 bases, leaving 18 bases between the germline ends. The CDR3 spells CASSGLRDTSNYGYTF. The CDR3 DNA is TGTGCCAGCAGTGGACTCCGGGACACCTCAAACTATGGCTACACCTTC.

The V and J genes are TRBV18 and TRBJ2-5, with 7 bases identical to TRBD1. The CDR3 sequence is 14 residues long. The J segment lost 4 bases and the V segment lost 3 bases, leaving 5 bases of the junction unmatched. The germline V gene has CDR1 KGHSH and CDR2 LQKENI. CDR3 sequence (DNA): TGTGCCAGCTCACCCCGGGACAGCGGAGAGACCCAGTACTTC. Translation: CASSPRDSGETQYF.

V usage is TRBV5-1 and J usage is TRBJ1-6, with 9 bases aligning to TRBD1. Trimming took 3 bases from V and 11 from J; bases not matched to a gene: 6. From germline, CDR1 is SGHRS and CDR2 YFSETQ. The CDR3 contains 14 residues. The CDR3 bases are TGCGCCAGCAGCTCTGGGACAGGGCTCCCACCCCTCCACTTT. This codes for CASSSGTGLPPLHF. The variable domain in full, with the rest retrieved from reference TRBV5-1 and TRBJ1-6, is KAGVTQTPRYLIKTRGQQVTLSCSPISGHRSVSWYQQTPGQGLQFLFEYFSETQRNKGNFPGRFSGRQFSNSRSEMNVSTLELGDSALYLCASSSGTGLPPLHFGNGTRLTVT.

The chain employs TRBV12-5 and TRBJ1-2; tentative D call: TRBD1 (6 bases). Germline-derived CDR1 and CDR2 are LGHNT and FRNRAP. Trimming removed 6 bases from V and 4 bases from J, with 21 bases in between. The length of the CDR3 is 16 residues. The CDR3 coding sequence is TGTGCTAGTGGCTCCGCAGGCACCAGGGGCGCCTATGGCTACACCTTC. It translates to CASGSAGTRGAYGYTF.

The chain couples TRBV12-5 to TRBJ1-4; D remains ambiguous. The CDR3 consists of 11 residues. CDR1 LGHNT and CDR2 FRNRAP come from the germline V gene. CDR3: CAAVAGEKLFF. CDR3 sequence (DNA): TGTGCCGCCGTCGCGGGGGAAAAACTGTTTTTT.

This clone was seen just once. The rearrangement joins TRBV10-3 to TRBJ2-7; 13 nucleotides line up with TRBD2. Trimming removed 10 bases from V and 3 bases from J; junction bases left unmatched: 6. This CDR3 has 14 residues. Germline V gives CDR1 ENHRY, CDR2 SYGVKD. The CDR3 sequence: CATQGLAGDYEQYF. CDR3 bases: TGTGCCACCCAAGGACTAGCGGGGGACTACGAGCAGTACTTC.

This clone was seen a single time. The CDR3 sequence is CASSLYVRGSSYNEQFF. The CDR3 nucleotides read TGTGCCAGCAGCTTATACGTCCGGGGGAGCTCCTACAATGAGCAGTTCTTC. This chain uses TRBV7-2 with TRBJ2-1; D perhaps matches TRBD2 (6 bases). Trimming left V 2 bases short and J 0 bases short, with 14 bases between. Germline values: CDR1 SGHTA, CDR2 FQGNSA. The CDR3 has 17 residues.

This chain connects TRBV9 to TRBJ2-2, with a tentative D call TRBD1 (6 bases). V was shortened by 4 bases and J by 2 bases, with 12 bases between the two germline ends. CDR1 and CDR2 (germline): SGDLS, YYNGEE. The CDR3 has 15 residues. DNA of the CDR3: TGTGCCAGCAGCTATCGTGGGACAAACACCGGGGAGCTGTTTTTT. Encoded protein: CASSYRGTNTGELFF.

The chain uses TRBV6-2 or TRBV6-3 and TRBJ2-1; TRBD1 might be the D (6 bases). Trimming cost V 5 bases and J 9 bases, with 11 bases left between them. The CDR3 totals 12 residues. The V gene's germline CDR1 is MNHEY and CDR2 SVGEGT. CDR3 residues: CASSRLRGEQFF. CDR3 coding DNA: TGTGCCAGCAGTCGACTCAGGGGTGAGCAGTTCTTC.

The rearrangement links TRBV6-5 to TRBJ1-5; 8 nucleotides line up with TRBD1. Trimming cost V 5 bases and J 6 bases; bases outside gene matches: 3. This CDR3 is built from 13 residues. The germline CDR1 and CDR2 sequences are MNHEY and SVGAGI. This chain's CDR3 is CASSRTGLQPQHF. The DNA for the CDR3 is TGTGCCAGCAGTCGGACAGGGCTTCAGCCCCAGCATTTT.

This chain connects TRBV7-7 to TRBJ1-2; D possibly corresponds to TRBD1 (6 bases). V lost 5 bases to trimming and J lost 6 bases, with 28 bases between them. Germline V gives CDR1 SSHAT, CDR2 FNYEAQ (reference sequence). CDR3 size: 18 residues. CDR3 sequence: CASSLGDERETGVNGYTF. Here the CDR3 DNA reads TGTGCCAGCAGCCTCGGGGACGAGCGGGAGACAGGAGTTAATGGCTACACCTTC.

V usage is TRBV19 and J usage is TRBJ2-7; TRBD1 matches at 8 bases. V shed 5 bases and J 2 bases; nucleotides not matched to a gene: 5. The germline V gene has CDR1 LNHDA and CDR2 SQIVND (reference sequence). The CDR3 has 14 residues. The CDR3 nucleotides are TGTGCCAGTAGTCCGACAGGGGCCACCTACGAGCAGTACTTC. This codes for CASSPTGATYEQYF.

The V call is TRBV18, the J call TRBJ1-1; TRBD1 is a possible D gene (6 bases). Germline CDR1 and CDR2: KGHSH and LQKENI. V gave up 3 bases and J gave up 0 bases, with 11 bases separating them. The CDR3 length is 15 residues. CDR3 residues: CASSPMDSMNTEAFF. The CDR3 DNA is TGTGCCAGCTCACCCATGGACAGTATGAACACTGAAGCTTTCTTT.

The V and J genes are TRBV7-3 and TRBJ2-6; D may be TRBD2 (7 bases). This CDR3 comprises 18 residues. Germline V gene data show CDR1 as SGHTA and CDR2 as FQGTGA. V was clipped by 5 bases and J by 2 bases, with 19 bases between them. Here the CDR3 reads CASSPRGGLTAGANVLTF. DNA for the CDR3: TGTGCCAGCAGCCCACGCGGGGGCTTGACTGCTGGGGCCAACGTCCTGACTTTC. The full variable domain, its missing parts supplied by reference TRBV7-3 and TRBJ2-6, is GAGVSQTPSNKVTEKGKYVELRCDPISGHTALYWYRQSLGQGPEFLIYFQGTGAADDSGLPNDRFFAVRPEGSVSTLKIQRTERGDSAVYLCASSPRGGLTAGANVLTFGAGSRLTVL.

The chain recombines TRBV25-1 with TRBJ1-2; D ambiguous. Germline V lookup: CDR1 MGHDK, CDR2 SYGVNS. CDR3 length: 13 residues. With 3 bases removed from V and 7 bases from J, the gap between germline ends came to 12 bases. The CDR3 region is CASSDSKEGGYTF. For the CDR3, the DNA is TGTGCCAGCAGTGATAGTAAAGAGGGTGGCTACACCTTC.

V is TRBV19 and J is TRBJ2-7; D is unresolved. This CDR3 has 11 residues. V was cut by 4 bases and J by 3 bases, with 4 bases left in between. CDR1 and CDR2 from the germline V gene are LNHDA and SQIVND (reference sequence). This CDR3 reads CASSNYYEQYF. The CDR3 DNA follows: TGTGCCAGTAGTAATTACTACGAGCAGTACTTC.

In its sample, this clone was seen once. The rearrangement uses TRBV7-3 and TRBJ1-2, with D uncertain. Germline CDR1 and CDR2: SGHTA and FQGTGA. This CDR3 comprises 14 residues. Trimming pared 5 bases from V and 5 bases from J, leaving 15 bases between. The CDR3 DNA reads as TGTGCCAGCAGCCCGAGACAAGGAGGGTATGGCTACACCTTC. Translation gives CASSPRQGGYGYTF.

The chain couples TRBV14 to TRBJ1-6, with D possibly being TRBD1 (5 bases). The V gene lost 1 base and the J gene lost 0 bases, with 13 bases spanning the gap. The CDR3 contains 18 residues. Germline CDR1 reads SGHDN; CDR2 reads FVKESK. The CDR3 spells CASSQGPGVSSYNSPLHF. CDR3 sequence (DNA): TGTGCCAGCAGCCAAGGTCCGGGGGTGAGCTCCTATAATTCACCCCTCCACTTT. The variable domain in full, completed from reference TRBV14 and TRBJ1-6, reads EAGVTQFPSHSVIEKGQTVTLRCDPISGHDNLYWYRRVMGKEIKFLLHFVKESKQDESGMPNNRFLAERTGGTYSTLKVQPAELEDSGVYFCASSQGPGVSSYNSPLHFGNGTRLTVT.

The genes are TRBV27 and TRBJ2-3; the match to TRBD2 covers 12 bases. V was pared by 5 bases and J by 0 bases, with 6 bases of the junction left unmatched. Germline assignment: CDR1 MNHEY and CDR2 SMNVEV (reference sequence). This CDR3 is built from 17 residues. DNA for the CDR3: TGTGCCAGCAGTACCGGACTAGCGGGGCCTAGCACAGATACGCAGTATTTT. Encoded protein: CASSTGLAGPSTDTQYF.

This clone was picked up one time. The chain uses TRBV6-5 and TRBJ2-3; D may be TRBD2 (6 bases). Germline assignment: CDR1 MNHEY and CDR2 SVGAGI. V gave up 0 bases and J gave up 0 bases, with 10 bases separating them. This CDR3 comprises 16 residues. The CDR3 coding sequence is TGTGCCAGCAGTTACTCGGGGAGGACTAGCACAGATACGCAGTATTTT. Translating it yields CASSYSGRTSTDTQYF.

As regards this clone: In the same sample, other DNA sequences code for this CDR3. The chain is built from TRBV5-1 and TRBJ2-7, with TRBD1 matching over 7 bases. J lost 2 bases, V lost 5 bases, and 4 bases had no gene match. The CDR3 has 13 amino acids. Germline CDR1 is SGHRS and CDR2 is YFSETQ. In nucleotides, the CDR3 is TGCGCCAGCAGTTCTACAGGGGCCTACGAGCAGTACTTC. The encoded protein is CASSSTGAYEQYF.

The chain carries TRBV19 and TRBJ2-2; 7 positions match TRBD1. V was pared by 5 bases and J by 5 bases, with 8 bases of the junction left unmatched. Germline-derived CDR1 and CDR2 are LNHDA and SQIVND (reference sequence). The CDR3 extends over 15 amino acids. CDR3 residues: CASSHRHRGTGELFF. DNA of the CDR3: TGTGCCAGTAGTCATCGGCACAGGGGAACCGGGGAGCTGTTTTTT.

This sequence joins TRBV19 and TRBJ2-1; D uncertain. Germline CDR1 is LNHDA and CDR2 is SQIVND (reference sequence). The CDR3 is 15 residues long. Trimming left V 2 bases short and J 0 bases short, with 8 bases between. The CDR3 bases are TGTGCCAGTAGTATATCGGGTTCCTCCTACAATGAGCAGTTCTTC. Translating it yields CASSISGSSYNEQFF.

This chain joins TRBV13 and TRBJ1-5; the D is unclear. Germline CDR1 PRHDT, CDR2 FYEKMQ (reference sequence). This CDR3 region has 17 residues. The V gene lost 4 bases and the J gene lost 4 bases, with 20 bases spanning the gap. The CDR3 sequence: CASSYSRIALLNQPQHF. In DNA form, the CDR3 reads TGTGCCAGCAGCTACTCGCGTATAGCCCTACTAAATCAGCCCCAGCATTTT. The full variable domain, its missing parts supplied by reference TRBV13 and TRBJ1-5, is AAGVIQSPRHLIKEKRETATLKCYPIPRHDTVYWYQQGPGQDPQFLISFYEKMQSDKGSIPDRFSAQQFSDYHSELNMSSLELGDSALYFCASSYSRIALLNQPQHFGDGTRLSIL.

V and J are TRBV5-1 and TRBJ1-2; 7 bases align to TRBD1. V trimming: 4 bases; J trimming: 7 bases; junction bases outside the gene matches: 13. CDR1 SGHRS and CDR2 YFSETQ come from the germline V gene. The CDR3 runs 15 residues. Here the CDR3 DNA reads TGCGCCAGCAGCCCCCTGGTAACAGGGGCCTCTGGCTACACCTTC. It is translated as CASSPLVTGASGYTF.

CDR3 sequence: CASSLRLADNEQFF. In DNA form, the CDR3 reads TGCGCCAGCAGCTTGCGACTAGCGGACAATGAGCAGTTCTTC. This chain links TRBV5-1 with TRBJ2-1; 9 bases fit TRBD2. From germline, CDR1 is SGHRS and CDR2 YFSETQ. V gave up 1 base and J gave up 5 bases; unmatched junction bases: 1. The CDR3 has 14 amino acids. Filled out from reference TRBV5-1 and TRBJ2-1, the complete variable domain reads KAGVTQTPRYLIKTRGQQVTLSCSPISGHRSVSWYQQTPGQGLQFLFEYFSETQRNKGNFPGRFSGRQFSNSRSEMNVSTLELGDSALYLCASSLRLADNEQFFGPGTRLTVL.